There are many counts of the clone carrying this T cell receptor beta chain. Its cognate antigen is unknown. The CDR3 contains 13 residues. In germline, CDR1 is SEHNR, CDR2 FQNEAQ (reference sequence). Trimming removed 3 bases at V and 8 bases at J, with 11 bases between. This entry is derived from a study of blood T cells in healthy people across ages. Study conclusions and caveats: There were more naive CD4+ cells and higher diversity in long-lived donors than in aged donors. The lack of PBMC sorting stopped any conclusive naive versus antigen-experienced comparison.

Isolation per sample recovered at least 6 million PBMCs. Together with a sample-barcoded 5' primer, a J-beta primer mix was included in a second PCR lasting roughly 6 to 12 cycles. TCRdb redid the calling of the 5' RACE reads with MiXCR, one entry per CDR3 protein. The repertoire holds roughly 1.4 million distinct CDR3 sequences, with approximately 60% as singletons. This sequence was found in a man aged 18 to 30 in good health. The chain has TRBV7-9 and TRBJ2-1, with D possibly being TRBD2 (5 bases). Sequencing was carried out using blood. The DNA for the CDR3 is TGTGCCAGCAGCTTGGCGGGTGGCGATGAGCAGTTCTTC. Residues: CASSLAGGDEQFF.